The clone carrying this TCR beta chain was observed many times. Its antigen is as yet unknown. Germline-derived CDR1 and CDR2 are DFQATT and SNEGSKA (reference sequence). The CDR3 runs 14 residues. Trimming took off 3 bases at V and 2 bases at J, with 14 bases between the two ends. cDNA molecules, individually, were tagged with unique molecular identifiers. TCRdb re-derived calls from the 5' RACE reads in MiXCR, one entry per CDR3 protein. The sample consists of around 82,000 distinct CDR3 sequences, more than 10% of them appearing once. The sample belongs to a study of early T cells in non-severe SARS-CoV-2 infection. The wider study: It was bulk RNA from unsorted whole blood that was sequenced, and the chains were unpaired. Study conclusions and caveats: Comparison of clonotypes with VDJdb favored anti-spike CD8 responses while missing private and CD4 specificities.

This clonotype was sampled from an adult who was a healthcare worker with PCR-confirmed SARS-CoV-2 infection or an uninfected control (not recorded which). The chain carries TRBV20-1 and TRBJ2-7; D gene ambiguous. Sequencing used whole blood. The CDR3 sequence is CSASGPLKAYEQYF. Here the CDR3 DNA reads TGCAGTGCTAGCGGGCCCCTTAAGGCCTACGAGCAGTACTTC.